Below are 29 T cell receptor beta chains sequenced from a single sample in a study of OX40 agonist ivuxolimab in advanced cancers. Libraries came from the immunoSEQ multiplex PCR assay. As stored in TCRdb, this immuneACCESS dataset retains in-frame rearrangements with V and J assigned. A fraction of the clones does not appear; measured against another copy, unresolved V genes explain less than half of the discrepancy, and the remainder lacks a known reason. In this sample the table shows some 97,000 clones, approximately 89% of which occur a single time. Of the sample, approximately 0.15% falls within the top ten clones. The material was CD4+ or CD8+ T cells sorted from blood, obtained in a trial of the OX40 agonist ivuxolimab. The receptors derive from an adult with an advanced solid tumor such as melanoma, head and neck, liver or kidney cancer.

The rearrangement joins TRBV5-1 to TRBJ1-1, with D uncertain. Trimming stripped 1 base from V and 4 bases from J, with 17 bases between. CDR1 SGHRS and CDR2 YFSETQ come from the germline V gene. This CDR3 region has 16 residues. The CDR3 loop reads CASSLSEVREGTEAFF. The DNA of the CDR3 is TGCGCCAGCAGCTTGTCAGAGGTCCGTGAGGGCACTGAAGCTTTCTTT.

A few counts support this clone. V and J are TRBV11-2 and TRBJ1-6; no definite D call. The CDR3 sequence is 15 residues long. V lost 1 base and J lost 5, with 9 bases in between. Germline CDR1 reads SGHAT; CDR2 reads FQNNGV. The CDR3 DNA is TGTGCCAGCAGCTTAGGCTGGGCCCATAATTCACCCCTCCACTTT. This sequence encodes CASSLGWAHNSPLHF. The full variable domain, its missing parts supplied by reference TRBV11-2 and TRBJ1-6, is EAGVAQSPRYKIIEKRQSVAFWCNPISGHATLYWYQQILGQGPKLLIQFQNNGVVDDSQLPKDRFSAERLKGVDSTLKIQPAKLEDSAVYLCASSLGWAHNSPLHFGNGTRLTVT.

CDR3: CSVSSVDTQYF. Written as DNA, the CDR3 is TGCAGCGTTTCTAGTGTCGATACGCAGTATTTT. The chain joins TRBV29-1 to TRBJ2-3, with D unresolved. This CDR3 has 11 residues. Trimming removed 5 bases at V and 6 bases at J, with 9 bases between. CDR1 SQVTM and CDR2 ANQGSEA come from the germline V gene.

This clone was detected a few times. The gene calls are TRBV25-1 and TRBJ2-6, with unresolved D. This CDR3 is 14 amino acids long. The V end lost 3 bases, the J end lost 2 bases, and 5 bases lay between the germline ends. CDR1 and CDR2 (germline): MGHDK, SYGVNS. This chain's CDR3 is CASSDYTGANVLTF. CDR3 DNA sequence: TGTGCCAGCAGTGATTACACTGGGGCCAACGTCCTGACTTTC.

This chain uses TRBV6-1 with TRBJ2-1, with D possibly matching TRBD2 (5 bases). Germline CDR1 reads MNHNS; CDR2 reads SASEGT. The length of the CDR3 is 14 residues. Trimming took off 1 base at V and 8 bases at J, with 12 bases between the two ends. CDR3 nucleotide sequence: TGTGCCAGCAGTGAAGATTGGAACGGGGATGAGCAGTTCTTC. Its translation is CASSEDWNGDEQFF.

This CDR3 reads CASKILGVTGELFF. CDR3 nucleotides: TGTGCCAGTAAGATTTTGGGTGTCACCGGGGAGCTGTTTTTT. The J gene is TRBJ2-2, the V gene TRBV19; D gene ambiguous. The CDR3 runs 14 residues. Trimming shortened V by 7 bases and J by 4 bases, and 13 bases separated the two germline ends. CDR1 and CDR2 from the germline V gene are LNHDA and SQIVND (reference sequence).

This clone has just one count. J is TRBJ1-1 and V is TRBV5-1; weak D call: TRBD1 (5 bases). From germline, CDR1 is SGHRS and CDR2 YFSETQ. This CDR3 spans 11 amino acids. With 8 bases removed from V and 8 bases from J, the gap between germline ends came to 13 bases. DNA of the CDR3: TGCGCCAGTCAGGGTTCTTCCGAAGCTTTCTTT. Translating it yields CASQGSSEAFF.

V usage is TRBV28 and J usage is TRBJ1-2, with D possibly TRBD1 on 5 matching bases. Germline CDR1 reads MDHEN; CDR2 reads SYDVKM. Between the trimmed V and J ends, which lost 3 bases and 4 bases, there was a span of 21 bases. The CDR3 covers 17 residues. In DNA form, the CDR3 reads TGTGCCAGCAGTTTTCGAAGTAGTGGGGCATACGCCTATGGCTACACCTTC. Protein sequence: CASSFRSSGAYAYGYTF.

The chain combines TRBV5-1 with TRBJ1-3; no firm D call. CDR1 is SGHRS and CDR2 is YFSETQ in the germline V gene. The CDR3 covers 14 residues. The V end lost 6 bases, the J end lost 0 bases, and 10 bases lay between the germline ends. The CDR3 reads CASTGRFSGNTIYF. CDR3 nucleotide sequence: TGCGCCAGCACGGGAAGGTTCTCTGGAAACACCATATATTTT.

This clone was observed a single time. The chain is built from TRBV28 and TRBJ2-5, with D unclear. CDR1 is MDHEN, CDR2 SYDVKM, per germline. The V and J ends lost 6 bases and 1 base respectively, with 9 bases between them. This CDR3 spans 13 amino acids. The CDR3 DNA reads TGTGCCAGCAGGTTCGCGTTCCAAGAGACCCAGTACTTC. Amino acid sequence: CASRFAFQETQYF.

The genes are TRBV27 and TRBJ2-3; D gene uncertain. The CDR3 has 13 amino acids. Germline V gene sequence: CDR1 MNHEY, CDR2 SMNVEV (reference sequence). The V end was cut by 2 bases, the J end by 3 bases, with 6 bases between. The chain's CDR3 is CASSLSLTDTQYF. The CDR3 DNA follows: TGTGCCAGCAGTTTAAGTCTGACAGATACGCAGTATTTT.

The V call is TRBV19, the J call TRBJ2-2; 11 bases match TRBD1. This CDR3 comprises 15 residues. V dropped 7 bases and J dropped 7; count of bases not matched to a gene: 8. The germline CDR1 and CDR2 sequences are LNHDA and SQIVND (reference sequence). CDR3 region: CASTFLGQGDGELFF. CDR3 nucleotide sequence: TGTGCCAGTACCTTCTTGGGACAGGGGGACGGGGAGCTGTTTTTT.

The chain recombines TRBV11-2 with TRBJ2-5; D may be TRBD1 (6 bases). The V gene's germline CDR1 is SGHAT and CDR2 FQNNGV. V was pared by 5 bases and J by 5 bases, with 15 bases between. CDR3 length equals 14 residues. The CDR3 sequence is CASSQTGFQETQYF. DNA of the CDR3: TGTGCCAGCAGCCAGACAGGTTTTCAGGAGACCCAGTACTTC.

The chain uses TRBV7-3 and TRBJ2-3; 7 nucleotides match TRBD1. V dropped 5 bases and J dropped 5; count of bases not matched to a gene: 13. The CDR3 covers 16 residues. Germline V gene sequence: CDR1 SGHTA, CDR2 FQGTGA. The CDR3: CASSPPRGPGLDTQYF. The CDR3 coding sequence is TGTGCCAGCAGCCCCCCAAGGGGGCCGGGGCTAGATACGCAGTATTTT.

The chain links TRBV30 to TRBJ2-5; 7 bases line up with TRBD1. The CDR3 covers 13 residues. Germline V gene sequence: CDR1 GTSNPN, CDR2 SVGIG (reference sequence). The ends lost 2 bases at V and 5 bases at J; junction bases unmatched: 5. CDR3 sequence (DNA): TGTGCCTGGAGTAAAATACAGGGGGAGACCCAGTACTTC. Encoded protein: CAWSKIQGETQYF.

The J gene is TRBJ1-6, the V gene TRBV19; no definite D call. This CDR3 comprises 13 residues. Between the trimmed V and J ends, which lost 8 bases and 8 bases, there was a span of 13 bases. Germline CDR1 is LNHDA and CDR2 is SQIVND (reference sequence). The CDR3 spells CASQWERDSPLHF. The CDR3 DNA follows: TGTGCCAGTCAGTGGGAAAGGGATTCACCCCTCCACTTT.

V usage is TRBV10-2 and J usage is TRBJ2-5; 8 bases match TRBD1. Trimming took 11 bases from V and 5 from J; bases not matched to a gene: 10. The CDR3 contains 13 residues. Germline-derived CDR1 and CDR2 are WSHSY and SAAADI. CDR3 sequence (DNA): TGCGCCGCCCCCCGGACAGGGATGGAGACCCAGTACTTC. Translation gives CAAPRTGMETQYF.

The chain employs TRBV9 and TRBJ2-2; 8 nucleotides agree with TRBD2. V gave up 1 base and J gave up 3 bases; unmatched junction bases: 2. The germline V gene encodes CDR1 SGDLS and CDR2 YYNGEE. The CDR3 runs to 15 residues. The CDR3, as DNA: TGTGCCAGCAGCGTAACTAGCGGATACACCGGGGAGCTGTTTTTT. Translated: CASSVTSGYTGELFF.

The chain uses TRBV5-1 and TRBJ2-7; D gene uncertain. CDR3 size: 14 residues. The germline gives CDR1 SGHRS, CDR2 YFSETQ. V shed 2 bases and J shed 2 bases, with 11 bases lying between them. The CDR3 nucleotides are TGCGCCAGCAGCTTTCAGGAAGGGCCCTACGAGCAGTACTTC. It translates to CASSFQEGPYEQYF. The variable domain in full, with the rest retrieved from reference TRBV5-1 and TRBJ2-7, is KAGVTQTPRYLIKTRGQQVTLSCSPISGHRSVSWYQQTPGQGLQFLFEYFSETQRNKGNFPGRFSGRQFSNSRSEMNVSTLELGDSALYLCASSFQEGPYEQYFGPGTRLTVT.

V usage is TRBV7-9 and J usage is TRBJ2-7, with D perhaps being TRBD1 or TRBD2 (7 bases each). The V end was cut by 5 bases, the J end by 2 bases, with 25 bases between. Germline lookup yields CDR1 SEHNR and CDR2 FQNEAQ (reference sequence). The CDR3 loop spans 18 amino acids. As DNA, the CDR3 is TGTGCCAGCAGCGTCGACCAGGGGGGGAGCATCTCTACCTACGAGCAGTACTTC. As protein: CASSVDQGGSISTYEQYF.

The CDR3 DNA is TGTGCCAGCAGTTTCACACCAGGGGATACGCAGTATTTT. It codes for CASSFTPGDTQYF. The chain employs TRBV27 and TRBJ2-3, with D perhaps TRBD1 (5 bases). With 3 bases removed from V and 6 bases from J, the gap between germline ends came to 10 bases. The CDR3 is 13 amino acids. Germline CDR1 MNHEY, CDR2 SMNVEV (reference sequence).

CDR3 coding DNA: TGTGCCAGCCAAGGGGCGGGGACCAGTACCTACGAGCAGTACTTC. Its protein product is CASQGAGTSTYEQYF. The chain recombines TRBV6-6 with TRBJ2-7, with D perhaps matching TRBD2 (6 bases). This CDR3 region has 15 residues. Germline V CDR1 and CDR2: MNHNY, SVGAGI (reference sequence). V was trimmed by 8 bases and J by 2 bases, leaving 19 bases between them.

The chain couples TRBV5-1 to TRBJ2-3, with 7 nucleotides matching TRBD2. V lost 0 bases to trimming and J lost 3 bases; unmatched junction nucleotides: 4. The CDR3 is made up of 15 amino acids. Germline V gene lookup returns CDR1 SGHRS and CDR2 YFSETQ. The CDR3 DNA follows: TGCGCCAGCAGCTTGGCGGGGCGGGAGACAGATACGCAGTATTTT. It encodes CASSLAGRETDTQYF.

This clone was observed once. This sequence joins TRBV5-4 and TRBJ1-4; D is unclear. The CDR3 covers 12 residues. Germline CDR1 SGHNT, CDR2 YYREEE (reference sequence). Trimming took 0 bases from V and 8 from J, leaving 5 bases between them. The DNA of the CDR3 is TGTGCCAGCAGCTTGGCGGGCGAAAAACTGTTTTTT. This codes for CASSLAGEKLFF.

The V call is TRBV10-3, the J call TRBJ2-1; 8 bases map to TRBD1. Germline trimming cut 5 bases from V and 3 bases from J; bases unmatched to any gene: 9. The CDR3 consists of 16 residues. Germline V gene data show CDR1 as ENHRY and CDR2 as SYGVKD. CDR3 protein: CAISTGMTGVYNEQFF. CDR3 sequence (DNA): TGTGCCATCAGTACCGGAATGACAGGGGTCTACAATGAGCAGTTCTTC.

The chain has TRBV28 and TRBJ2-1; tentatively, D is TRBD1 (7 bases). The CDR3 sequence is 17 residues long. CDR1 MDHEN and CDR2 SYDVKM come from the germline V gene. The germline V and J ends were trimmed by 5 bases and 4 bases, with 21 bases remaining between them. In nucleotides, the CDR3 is TGTGCCAGCAGTGGGGGGCCAGGGGGTAGGTCGTACAATGAGCAGTTCTTC. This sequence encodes CASSGGPGGRSYNEQFF.

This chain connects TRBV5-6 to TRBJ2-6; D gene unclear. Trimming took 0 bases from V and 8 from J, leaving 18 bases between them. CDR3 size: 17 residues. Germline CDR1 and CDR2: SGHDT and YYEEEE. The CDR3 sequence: CASSLVSLAEFSNVLTF. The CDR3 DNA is TGTGCCAGCAGCTTGGTCTCTTTAGCCGAGTTTTCCAACGTCCTGACTTTC.

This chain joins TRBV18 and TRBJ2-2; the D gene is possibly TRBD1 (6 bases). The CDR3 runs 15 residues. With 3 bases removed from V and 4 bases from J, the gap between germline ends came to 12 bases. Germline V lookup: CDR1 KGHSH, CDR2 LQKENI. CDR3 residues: CASSPQGRLTGELFF. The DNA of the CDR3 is TGTGCCAGCTCACCTCAGGGGCGACTCACCGGGGAGCTGTTTTTT.

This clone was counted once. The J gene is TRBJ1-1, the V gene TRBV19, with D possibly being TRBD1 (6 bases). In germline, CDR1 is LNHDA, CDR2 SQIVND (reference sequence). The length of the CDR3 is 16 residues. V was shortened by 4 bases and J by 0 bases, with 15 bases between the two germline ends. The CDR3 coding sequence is TGTGCCAGTAGTACGTCGGGGGGCTGGGTGAACACTGAAGCTTTCTTT. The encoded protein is CASSTSGGWVNTEAFF.